The clone carrying this TCR beta chain was observed a handful of times. Germline values: CDR1 DFQATT, CDR2 SNEGSKA (reference sequence). This CDR3 spans 13 amino acids. V was shortened by 5 bases and J by 3 bases, with 13 bases between the two germline ends. TCRdb itself ran the 5' RACE reads through MiXCR, one entry per CDR3 protein. The repertoire includes about 160,000 distinct CDR3 sequences, around a third of them detected once, and around 12% sits in the top ten. The entry originates in a study of T-cell memory formation after mild COVID-19. The sample comprised PBMCs or a T cell subset sorted from them (not recorded which). The chain uses TRBV20-1 and TRBJ1-2, with D possibly TRBD1 on 5 matching bases. The source of this sequence is an adult woman who had mild COVID-19 (a few samples of this study predate the infection). Cell type and time point are not known. CDR3 bases: TGCAGTGCTCCACAGGTCTGGGACTATGGCTACACCTTC. Its translation: CSAPQVWDYGYTF.